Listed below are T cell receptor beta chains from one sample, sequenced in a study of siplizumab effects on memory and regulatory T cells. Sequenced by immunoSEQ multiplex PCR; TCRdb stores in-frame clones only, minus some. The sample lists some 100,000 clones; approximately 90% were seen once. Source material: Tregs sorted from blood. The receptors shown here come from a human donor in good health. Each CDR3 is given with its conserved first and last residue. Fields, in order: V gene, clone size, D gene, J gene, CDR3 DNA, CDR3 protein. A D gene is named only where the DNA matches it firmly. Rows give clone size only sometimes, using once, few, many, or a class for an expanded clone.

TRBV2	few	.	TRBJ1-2	TGTGCCAGCAGTGCAGGGCAGGGGGGCTACACCTTC	CASSAGQGGYTF
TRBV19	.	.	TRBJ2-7	TGTGCCAGTAGTATAAGGCCCCTCAACCTCTACGAGCAGTACTTC	CASSIRPLNLYEQYF
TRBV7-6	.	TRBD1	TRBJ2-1	TGTGCCAGCAGACCGGGACAGGGCACGTACAATGAGCAGTTCTTC	CASRPGQGTYNEQFF
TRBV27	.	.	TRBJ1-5	TGTGCCAGCAGTTTAAAGGGGAATCAGCCCCAGCATTTT	CASSLKGNQPQHF
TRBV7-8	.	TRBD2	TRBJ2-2	TGTGCCAGCAGCCCGATGGGACTAGCGGGGAACACCGGGGAGCTGTTTTTT	CASSPMGLAGNTGELFF
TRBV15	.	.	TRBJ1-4	TGTGCCACCAGCAGAGATGGGCGGGGAGTTAATGAAAAACTGTTTTTT	CATSRDGRGVNEKLFF
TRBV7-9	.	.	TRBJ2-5	TGTGCCAGCAGCTCGAGGGAGTACCAAGAGACCCAGTACTTC	CASSSREYQETQYF
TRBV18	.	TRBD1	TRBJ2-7	TGTGCCAGCTCACGGACAGGGGCGTACGAGCAGTACTTC	CASSRTGAYEQYF
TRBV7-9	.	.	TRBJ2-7	TGTGCCAGCAGCTCTAGACTGGGACCGAATATATTCGAGCAGTACTTC	CASSSRLGPNIFEQYF
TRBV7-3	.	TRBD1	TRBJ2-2	TGTGCCAGCAGCCTGGGACAGGGGGATACCACCGGGGAGCTGTTTTTT	CASSLGQGDTTGELFF
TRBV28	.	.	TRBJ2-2	TGTGCCAGCAGTCTAGTCGCCGGGGAGCTGTTTTTT	CASSLVAGELFF
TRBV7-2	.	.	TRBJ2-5	TGTGCCAGCAGCTTCAACCTCGGGACTGGCGAAGAGACCCAGTACTTC	CASSFNLGTGEETQYF
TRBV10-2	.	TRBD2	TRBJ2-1	TGCGCCAGCACCTCGGGACTAGCAGTCGATGAGCAGTTCTTC	CASTSGLAVDEQFF
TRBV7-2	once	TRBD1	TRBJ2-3	TGTGCCAGCAGCCTTCGACAGGGGACAGATACGCAGTATTTT	CASSLRQGTDTQYF
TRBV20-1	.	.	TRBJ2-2	TGCAGTGCTGCGAACACCGGGGAGCTGTTTTTT	CSAANTGELFF
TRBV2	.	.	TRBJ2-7	TGTGCCAGCAGCCCTTTTGATTACTACGAGCAGTACTTC	CASSPFDYYEQYF
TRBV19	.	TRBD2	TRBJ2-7	TGTGCCAGTAGTCATGGGACTAGCGGGAGTTGGGCCTACGAGCAGTACTTC	CASSHGTSGSWAYEQYF
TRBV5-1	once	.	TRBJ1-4	TGCGCCAGCAGCTTGGATGGGGCAGGGGCCGGTGAAAAACTGTTTTTT	CASSLDGAGAGEKLFF
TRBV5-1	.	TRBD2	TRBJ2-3	TGCGCCAGCAGCCCCCTGGGGGGGAGCACAGATACGCAGTATTTT	CASSPLGGSTDTQYF
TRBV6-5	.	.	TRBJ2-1	TGTGCCAGCCAGGGAGACACCTACAATGAGCAGTTCTTC	CASQGDTYNEQFF
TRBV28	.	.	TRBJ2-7	TGTGCCAGCAGAGGGTCAGGCGACTACGAGCAGTACTTC	CASRGSGDYEQYF
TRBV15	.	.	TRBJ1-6	TGTGCCACCAGCAGAGATCTTCGGGGACAAAGTTCACCCCTCCACTTT	CATSRDLRGQSSPLHF
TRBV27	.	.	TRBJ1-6	TGTGCCAGCAGTCTTAATAGACAGGTTTTCGTTTCACCCCTCCACTTT	CASSLNRQVFVSPLHF
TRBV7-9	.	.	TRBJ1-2	TGTGCCAGCAGCCCAAACCGGGGGTATGGCTACACCTTC	CASSPNRGYGYTF
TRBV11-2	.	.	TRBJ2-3	TGTGCCAGCAGCTTAGCTTTCGGTGGGATAACGCAGTATTTT	CASSLAFGGITQYF
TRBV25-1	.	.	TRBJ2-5	TGTGCCAGCAGTGAAGGCAGGATCGGCGGAGAGACCCAGTACTTC	CASSEGRIGGETQYF
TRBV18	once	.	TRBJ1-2	TGTGCCAGCTCCTCAAGTCGGGATGGCTACACCTTC	CASSSSRDGYTF
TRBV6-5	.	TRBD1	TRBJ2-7	TGTGCCAGCAGCTTATCGGACAGGGTGCACGAGCAGTACTTC	CASSLSDRVHEQYF
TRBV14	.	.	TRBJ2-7	TGTGCCAGCAGCTTTGGACCTTACGAGCAGTACTTC	CASSFGPYEQYF
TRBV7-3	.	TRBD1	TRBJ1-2	TGTGCCAGCAGCTTGACAGGGGGCAAGGGTAGTTATGGCTACACCTTC	CASSLTGGKGSYGYTF
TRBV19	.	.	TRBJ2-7	TGTGCCAGTAGTATACAAGGCTCCTACGAGCAGTACTTC	CASSIQGSYEQYF
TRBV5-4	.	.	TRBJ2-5	TGTGCCAGCAGCTCTCCTAGAGAGGAGACCCAGTACTTC	CASSSPREETQYF
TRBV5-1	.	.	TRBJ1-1	TGCGCCAGCAGCTTGTCTTCACCGGGGGTTGAAGCTTTCTTT	CASSLSSPGVEAFF
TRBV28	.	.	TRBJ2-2	TGTGCCAGCAAGGTCGGGGCCGACACCGGGGAGCTGTTTTTT	CASKVGADTGELFF
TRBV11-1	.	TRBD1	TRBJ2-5	TGTGCCAGCAGCTTAAGGACAGGGGAGACCCAGTACTTC	CASSLRTGETQYF
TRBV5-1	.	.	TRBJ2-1	TGCGCCAGCAGCTTGCGGAGTGCGGGGAATGAGCAGTTCTTC	CASSLRSAGNEQFF
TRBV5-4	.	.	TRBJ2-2	TGTGCCAGCAGCTTCAGCGGGCTGAACACCGGGGAGCTGTTTTTT	CASSFSGLNTGELFF
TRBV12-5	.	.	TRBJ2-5	TGTGCTAGTGGTTTGGGACCACCGTTGGAAGAGACCCAGTACTTC	CASGLGPPLEETQYF
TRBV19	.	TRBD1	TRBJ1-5	TGTGCCAGTAGACAGGGGCCCAGGCCCTCTATGAAACAGCCCCAGCATTTT	CASRQGPRPSMKQPQHF
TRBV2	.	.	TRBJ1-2	TGTGCCAGCAGTGACACTGGCTATGGCTACACCTTC	CASSDTGYGYTF
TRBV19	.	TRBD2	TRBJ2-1	TGTGCCAGTAGTGGGTCTAGCGGGGAGGGGACCTACAATGAGCAGTTCTTC	CASSGSSGEGTYNEQFF
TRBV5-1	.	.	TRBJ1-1	TGCGCCAGCAGCCCTCCTGTGGAGGGGAGAGCTTTCTTT	CASSPPVEGRAFF
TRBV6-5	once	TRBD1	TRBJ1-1	TGTGCCAGCAGGTCGGACAGGTCGGCTTTCTTT	CASRSDRSAFF
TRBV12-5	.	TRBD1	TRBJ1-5	TGTGCTAGTGGCTTCGCCGTGACAGGGGGCATTAGTCAGCCCCAGCATTTT	CASGFAVTGGISQPQHF
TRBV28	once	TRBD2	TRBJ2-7	TGTGCCAGCAGTTTACGACTAGCGGGAGGGCCTGGCCGGCAGTACTTC	CASSLRLAGGPGRQYF
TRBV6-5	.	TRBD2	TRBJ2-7	TGTGCCAGCAGTTACTCACTGGGGAGGGTAGGCGAGCAGTACTTC	CASSYSLGRVGEQYF
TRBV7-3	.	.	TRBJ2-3	TGTGCCAGCAGCTCCTACCCCCCGGACATCCCAGATACGCAGTATTTT	CASSSYPPDIPDTQYF
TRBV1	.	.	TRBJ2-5	TGCACCAGCAGCCAAGATTGGGGGGGTCAGGCCCAGTACTTC	CTSSQDWGGQAQYF
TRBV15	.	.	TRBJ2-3	TGTGCCACCAGCAGAGATCCATTTAGCACAGATACGCAGTATTTT	CATSRDPFSTDTQYF
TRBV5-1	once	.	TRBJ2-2	TGCGCCAGCAGCTTGATTGGGACGGGGAACACCGGGGAGCTGTTTTTT	CASSLIGTGNTGELFF
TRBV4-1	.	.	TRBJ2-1	TGCGCCAGCAGCCAAGATGCCCCTAGGCGGGAGCAGTTCTTC	CASSQDAPRREQFF
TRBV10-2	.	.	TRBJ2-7	TGCGCCACCGCGGGGTCGTCCTACGAGCAGTACTTC	CATAGSSYEQYF
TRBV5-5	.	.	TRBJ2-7	TGTGCCAGCAGCTCCCGGGACGGGAGACCCTACGAGCAGTACTTC	CASSSRDGRPYEQYF
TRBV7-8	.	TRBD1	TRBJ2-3	TGTGCCAGCAGCATTTCCACACAGGGGGCTTACACAGATACGCAGTATTTT	CASSISTQGAYTDTQYF
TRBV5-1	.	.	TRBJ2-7	TGCGCCAGCAGCTTGAATCGCGTGGGAGGCGAGCAGTACTTC	CASSLNRVGGEQYF